This T cell receptor beta chain was observed in a study of blood T cell repertoires in COVID-19. The CDR3 extends over 13 amino acids. The germline CDR1 and CDR2 sequences are SQVTM and ANQGSEA. Trimming left V 4 bases short and J 0 bases short, with 8 bases between. Measured with immunoSEQ multiplex PCR; TCRdb has only the in-frame clones, and not every one. Seen here are about 270,000 clones, around 90% observed once, and the top ten hold approximately 2.9%. This TCR came from a man aged 40-55 years who had been exposed to COVID-19. This chain links TRBV29-1 with TRBJ2-3; D might be TRBD2 (5 bases). Sequencing was performed on PBMCs or T cells enriched from blood (not recorded which). CDR3 nucleotides: TGCAGCGTTGGCGGGCTGAGCACAGATACGCAGTATTTT. Its translation: CSVGGLSTDTQYF.